This is a list of T cell receptor beta chains from one sample in a study of early T cells in non-severe SARS-CoV-2 infection. TCRdb reprocessed the 5' RACE reads with MiXCR, giving one entry per CDR3 protein. The table has 25,000 to 35,000 distinct CDR3 sequences, roughly 6% seen once. The specimen sequenced was whole blood. The receptors here all came from an adult who was a healthcare worker with PCR-confirmed SARS-CoV-2 infection or an uninfected control (not recorded which). Both conserved end residues are part of each CDR3. Fields, in order: CDR3 length, J gene, D gene, V gene, clone size, CDR3 protein, CDR3 DNA. D genes are given only for firm matches. A row's size may be missing; if present it is once, few, many or a size class.

18,TRBJ2-2,TRBD2,TRBV5-6,few,CASSPGLGAGVMNGELFF,TGTGCCAGCAGCCCAGGCCTAGGGGCGGGAGTTATGAACGGGGAGCTGTTTTTT
12,TRBJ2-5,TRBD1,TRBV29-1,-,CSVVPGQGAQYF,TGCAGCGTTGTGCCGGGACAGGGGGCCCAGTACTTC
12,TRBJ1-3,-,TRBV29-1,many,CSVSISGNTIYF,TGCAGCGTTTCTATCTCTGGAAACACCATATATTTT
13,TRBJ2-7,-,TRBV27,few,CASSLGVLYEQYF,TGTGCCAGCAGTTTAGGGGTCCTCTACGAGCAGTACTTC
14,TRBJ1-5,-,TRBV27,many,CASRPVAGVQPQHF,TGTGCCAGCAGACCCGTGGCCGGGGTGCAGCCCCAGCATTTT
14,TRBJ1-6,TRBD1,TRBV20-1,many,CSATQGAANSPLHF,TGCAGTGCCACTCAGGGGGCGGCTAATTCACCCCTCCACTTT
15,TRBJ2-1,TRBD2,TRBV6-5,many,CASSSAASGRNEQFF,TGTGCCAGCAGTTCCGCTGCTAGCGGGAGAAATGAGCAGTTCTTC
14,TRBJ2-1,-,TRBV19,many,CASSRRGLNNEQFF,TGTGCCAGTAGTAGACGGGGACTGAACAATGAGCAGTTCTTC
18,TRBJ2-1,TRBD2,TRBV7-2,many,CASSLESGRILGYNEQFF,TGTGCCAGCAGCTTAGAGAGCGGGAGAATCCTGGGCTACAATGAGCAGTTCTTC
15,TRBJ2-4,TRBD2,TRBV28,many,CASSTRREGQNIQYF,TGTGCCAGCAGCACCCGTCGGGAGGGCCAAAACATTCAGTACTTC
16,TRBJ2-5,-,TRBV6-2/TRBV6-3,-,CASSPTTVPEGETQYF,TGTGCCAGCAGTCCCACGACAGTCCCAGAGGGAGAGACCCAGTACTTC
15,TRBJ2-3,TRBD2,TRBV5-1,-,CASSALAGGTDTQYF,TGCGCCAGCTCGGCCCTAGCGGGAGGGACAGATACGCAGTATTTT
14,TRBJ1-5,TRBD1,TRBV6-6,many,CASSPQQGGGPQHF,TGTGCCAGCAGCCCTCAACAGGGGGGGGGCCCCCAGCATTTT
14,TRBJ1-2,-,TRBV18,-,CASSRARDLSGYTF,TGTGCCAGCTCAAGGGCGCGGGATTTAAGTGGCTACACCTTC
14,TRBJ1-5,-,TRBV24-1,many,CATSDSRGRQPQHF,TGTGCCACCAGTGATTCGAGGGGCCGACAGCCCCAGCATTTT
14,TRBJ2-1,-,TRBV29-1,many,CSVRRVGFGDEQFF,TGCAGCGTCAGACGGGTGGGGTTTGGGGATGAGCAGTTCTTC
12,TRBJ1-1,-,TRBV5-1,many,CASSFGAREAFF,TGCGCCAGCAGCTTTGGGGCTAGGGAAGCTTTCTTT
12,TRBJ1-1,-,TRBV10-3,-,CAISEGDTEAFF,TGTGCCATCAGTGAGGGAGACACTGAAGCTTTCTTT
15,TRBJ2-2,-,TRBV4-1,few,CASSLGTALTGELFF,TGCGCCAGCAGCCTTGGGACGGCCCTCACCGGGGAGCTGTTTTTT